The 12 T cell receptor beta chains below all came from one sample that was sequenced in a study of blood T cell repertoires in COVID-19. Profiling relied on immunoSEQ multiplex PCR, and the TCRdb table lists in-frame clones only, not all of them. The sample lists some 220,000 clones, approximately 82% occurring once. The sequencing sample was made of peripheral blood. Source of these receptors: a man aged 50 to 60 with active or convalescent COVID-19.

The genes are TRBV9 and TRBJ2-5; 7 nucleotides match TRBD2. CDR1 is SGDLS and CDR2 is YYNGEE in the germline V gene. This CDR3 has 15 amino acids. V lost 7 bases to trimming and J lost 1 base; unmatched junction nucleotides: 10. The CDR3 DNA sequence: TGTGCCAGCGGACTCTTCGGGGGGACCCAAGAGACCCAGTACTTC. Its protein product is CASGLFGGTQETQYF. The whole variable domain, remainder taken from reference TRBV9 and TRBJ2-5, is DSGVTQTPKHLITATGQRVTLRCSPRSGDLSVYWYQQSLDQGLQFLIQYYNGEERAKGNILERFSAQQFPDLHSELNLSSLELGDSALYFCASGLFGGTQETQYFGPGTRLLVL.

The chain combines TRBV4-3 with TRBJ2-7, with D unresolved. The CDR3 spans 11 residues. Per the germline V gene, CDR1 is LGHNA and CDR2 is YSLEER. V lost 4 bases and J 9 bases, leaving 10 bases between the germline ends. CDR3 sequence (DNA): TGCGCCAGCAGCCTGCGGATCGGGCAGTACGTC. It encodes CASSLRIGQYV.

The genes are TRBV29-1 and TRBJ1-2, with D perhaps matching TRBD1 (5 bases). In germline, CDR1 is SQVTM, CDR2 ANQGSEA. The V and J ends lost 0 bases and 6 bases respectively, with 14 bases between them. The CDR3 has 14 amino acids. In DNA, the CDR3 is TGCAGCGTTGAAGATTGGCGGGGCGAAGATGGCTACACCTTC. Protein product: CSVEDWRGEDGYTF.

V is TRBV2 and J is TRBJ1-1; no firm D call. CDR3 size: 13 residues. Trimming removed 1 base at V and 2 bases at J, with 5 bases between. CDR1 and CDR2 (germline): SNHLY, FYNNEI. The CDR3: CASSEGENTEAFF. In DNA form, the CDR3 reads TGTGCCAGCAGTGAAGGAGAAAACACTGAAGCTTTCTTT.

This clone was counted once. CDR3 protein: CSASQGTNEKLFF. The CDR3 nucleotides are TGCAGTGCTAGTCAGGGGACGAATGAAAAACTGTTTTTT. The rearrangement links TRBV20-1 to TRBJ1-4, with D perhaps matching TRBD1 (6 bases). V dropped 3 bases and J dropped 5 bases, with 10 bases sitting between them. Germline assignment: CDR1 DFQATT and CDR2 SNEGSKA (reference sequence). This CDR3 is built from 13 residues.

Only one count was recorded for this clone. The rearrangement links TRBV5-1 to TRBJ2-1; a possible D gene is TRBD2 (7 bases). Trimming left V 0 bases short and J 0 bases short, with 13 bases between. Germline loops: CDR1 SGHRS, CDR2 YFSETQ. The CDR3 length is 17 residues. In DNA form, the CDR3 reads TGCGCCAGCAGCTTGGGGGCGGGGGCAAGCTCCTACAATGAGCAGTTCTTC. The encoded protein is CASSLGAGASSYNEQFF. The variable domain in full, completed from reference TRBV5-1 and TRBJ2-1, reads KAGVTQTPRYLIKTRGQQVTLSCSPISGHRSVSWYQQTPGQGLQFLFEYFSETQRNKGNFPGRFSGRQFSNSRSEMNVSTLELGDSALYLCASSLGAGASSYNEQFFGPGTRLTVL.

The chain is built from TRBV2 and TRBJ2-5; D is uncertain. Trimming stripped 4 bases from V and 4 bases from J, with 10 bases between. The V gene's germline CDR1 is SNHLY and CDR2 FYNNEI. The CDR3 is 13 residues long. The CDR3 loop is CASSGASIETQYF. The CDR3 bases are TGTGCCAGCAGTGGAGCGAGTATAGAGACCCAGTACTTC.

This rearrangement joins TRBV23-1 to TRBJ2-7; 9 bases map to TRBD1. TRBV23-1 is an ORF, with its function uncertain. Trimming took 0 bases from V and 1 from J; bases not matched to a gene: 13. The CDR3 is made up of 19 amino acids. The CDR3 protein is CASSQSGTGPNPPSYEQYV. As DNA, the CDR3 is TGCGCCAGCAGTCAATCGGGGACAGGGCCCAACCCCCCGTCCTACGAGCAGTACGTC.

The V call is TRBV18, the J call TRBJ1-1; D uncertain. Trimming took 1 base from V and 8 from J, leaving 8 bases between them. The CDR3 covers 12 residues. CDR1 and CDR2 (germline): KGHSH, LQKENI. The CDR3 loop is CASSPRSGEAFF. The DNA for the CDR3 is TGTGCCAGCTCACCACGGTCGGGAGAAGCTTTCTTT.

V and J are TRBV28 and TRBJ1-2; 11 bases match TRBD1. With V trimmed by 4 bases and J by 7 bases, 11 bases remained unmatched. The CDR3 covers 16 residues. Germline V CDR1 and CDR2: MDHEN, SYDVKM. The CDR3 sequence is CASSSYPGQGVGGYTF. CDR3 DNA: TGTGCCAGCAGTTCTTATCCGGGACAGGGGGTGGGTGGCTACACCTTC.

This clone has a handful of counts. The V and J genes are TRBV28 and TRBJ1-2; the D is unclear. The germline V gene encodes CDR1 MDHEN and CDR2 SYDVKM. The CDR3 is 16 amino acids. V was trimmed by 1 base and J by 3 bases, leaving 15 bases between them. For the CDR3, the DNA is TGTGCCAGCAGTTTATTCCAGTTTTGGGAGGACTATGGCTACACCTTC. Translating it yields CASSLFQFWEDYGYTF.

Ten or more counts support this clone. The chain carries TRBV5-4 and TRBJ2-7; 7 nucleotides agree with TRBD1. Per germline, CDR1 SGHNT and CDR2 YYREEE (reference sequence). The CDR3 runs 15 residues. Trimming at V came to 1 base and at J to 2 bases, leaving 6 bases not matched to a gene. CDR3 sequence reads: CASSLKPDRAYEQYV. CDR3 coding DNA: TGTGCCAGCAGCTTGAAACCCGACAGGGCCTACGAGCAGTACGTC.